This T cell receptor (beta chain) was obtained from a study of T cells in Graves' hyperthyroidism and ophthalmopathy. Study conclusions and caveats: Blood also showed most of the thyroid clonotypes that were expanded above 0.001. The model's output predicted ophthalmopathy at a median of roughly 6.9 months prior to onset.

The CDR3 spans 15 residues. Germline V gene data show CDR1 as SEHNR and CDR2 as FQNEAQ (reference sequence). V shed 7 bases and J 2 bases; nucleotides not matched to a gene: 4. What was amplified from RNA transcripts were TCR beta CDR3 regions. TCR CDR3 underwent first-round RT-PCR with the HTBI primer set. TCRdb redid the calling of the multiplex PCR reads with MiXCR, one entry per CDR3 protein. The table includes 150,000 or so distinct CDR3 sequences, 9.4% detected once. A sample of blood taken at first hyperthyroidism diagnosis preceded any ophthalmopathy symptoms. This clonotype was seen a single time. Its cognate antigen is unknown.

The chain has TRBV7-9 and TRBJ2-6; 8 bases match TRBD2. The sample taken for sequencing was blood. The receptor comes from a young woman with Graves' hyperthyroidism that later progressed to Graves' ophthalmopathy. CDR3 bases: TGTGCCAGCACCACGGGAGGGACTGGGGCCAACGTCCTGACTTTC. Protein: CASTTGGTGANVLTF.